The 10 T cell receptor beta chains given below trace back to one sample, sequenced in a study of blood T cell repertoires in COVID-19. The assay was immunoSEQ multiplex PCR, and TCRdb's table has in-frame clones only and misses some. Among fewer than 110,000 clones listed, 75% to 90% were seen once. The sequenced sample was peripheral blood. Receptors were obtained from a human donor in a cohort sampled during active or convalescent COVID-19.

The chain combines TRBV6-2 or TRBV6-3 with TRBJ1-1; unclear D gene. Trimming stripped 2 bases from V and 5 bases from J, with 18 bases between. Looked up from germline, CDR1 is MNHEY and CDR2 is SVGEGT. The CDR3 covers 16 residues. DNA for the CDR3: TGTGCCAGCAGTTACGAATGGGCTCCATCGGGGACTGAAGCTTTCTTT. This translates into CASSYEWAPSGTEAFF.

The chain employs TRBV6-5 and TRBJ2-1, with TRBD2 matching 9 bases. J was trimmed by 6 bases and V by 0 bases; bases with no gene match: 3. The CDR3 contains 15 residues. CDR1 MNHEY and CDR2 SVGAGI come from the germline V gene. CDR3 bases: TGTGCCAGCAGTTACTCGGCGGGGGGGCTCAATGAGCAGTTCTTC. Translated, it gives CASSYSAGGLNEQFF.

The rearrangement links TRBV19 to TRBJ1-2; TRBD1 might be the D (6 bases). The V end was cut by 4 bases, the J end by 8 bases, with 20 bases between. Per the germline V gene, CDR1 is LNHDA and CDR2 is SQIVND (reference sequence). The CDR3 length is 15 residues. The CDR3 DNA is TGTGCCAGTAGTACTGTAGTGGACAGTCGTCGGGGCTACACCTTC. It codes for CASSTVVDSRRGYTF.

In DNA form, the CDR3 reads TGCGCCAGCAGCCAAGAGAGTAGCGGGGGTAGCACAGATACGCAGTATTTT. Its translation: CASSQESSGGSTDTQYF. The chain links TRBV4-3 to TRBJ2-3, with TRBD2 matching over 9 bases. The V and J ends lost 0 bases and 0 bases, in that order; junction bases with no gene match: 4. The germline CDR1 and CDR2 sequences are LGHNA and YSLEER. CDR3 length: 17 amino acids.

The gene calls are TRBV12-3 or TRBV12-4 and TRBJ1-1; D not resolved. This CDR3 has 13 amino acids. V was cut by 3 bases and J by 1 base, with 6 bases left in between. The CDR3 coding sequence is TGTGCCAGCAGTTTCGCGGCGAACACTGAAGCTTTCTTT. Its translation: CASSFAANTEAFF.

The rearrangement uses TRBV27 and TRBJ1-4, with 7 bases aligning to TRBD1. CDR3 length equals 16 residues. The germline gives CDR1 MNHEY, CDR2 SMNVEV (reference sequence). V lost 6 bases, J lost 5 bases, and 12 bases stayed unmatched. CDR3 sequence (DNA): TGTGCCAGCAGGAGGAACCGACAGGGATACAATGAAAAACTGTTTTTT. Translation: CASRRNRQGYNEKLFF.

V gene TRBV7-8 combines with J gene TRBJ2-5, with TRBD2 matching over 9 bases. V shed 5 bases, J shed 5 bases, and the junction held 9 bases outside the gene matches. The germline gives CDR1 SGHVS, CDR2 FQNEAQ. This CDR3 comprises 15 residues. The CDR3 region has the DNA TGTGCCAGCAGCCCTCCCGCGGGGGGGTCGGAGACCCAGTACTTC. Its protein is CASSPPAGGSETQYF.

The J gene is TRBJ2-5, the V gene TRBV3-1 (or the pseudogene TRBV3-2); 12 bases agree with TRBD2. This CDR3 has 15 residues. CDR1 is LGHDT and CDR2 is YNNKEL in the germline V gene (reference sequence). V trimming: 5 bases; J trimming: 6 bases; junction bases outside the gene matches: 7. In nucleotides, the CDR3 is TGTGCCAGCAGCTCACTAGCGGGGGGTGGAAAGACCCAGTACTTC. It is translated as CASSSLAGGGKTQYF.

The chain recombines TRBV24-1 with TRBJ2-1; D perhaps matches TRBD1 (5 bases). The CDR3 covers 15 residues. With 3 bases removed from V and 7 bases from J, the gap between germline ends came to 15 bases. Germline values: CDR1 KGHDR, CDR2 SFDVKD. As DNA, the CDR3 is TGTGCCACCAGTGATATTCAGGGTGGCCGGAATGAGCAGTTCTTC. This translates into CATSDIQGGRNEQFF.

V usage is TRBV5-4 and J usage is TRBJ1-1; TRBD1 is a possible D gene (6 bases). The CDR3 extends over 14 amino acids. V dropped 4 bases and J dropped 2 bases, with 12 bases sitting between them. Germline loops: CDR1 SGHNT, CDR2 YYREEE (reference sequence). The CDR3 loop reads CASSGQRGNTEAFF. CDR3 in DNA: TGTGCCAGCAGCGGACAGAGGGGTAACACTGAAGCTTTCTTT.